The TCR beta chain described here comes from a study of blood T cell repertoires in COVID-19. About the study: Samples of COVID-19 (acute and convalescent) were obtained from the United States, Italy and Spain. PBMCs, B-cell-depleted T cells, or T cells were the source of the cDNA or gDNA that made up the material.

Source study methods: Amplification with reference gene primers provided the estimates of nucleated cell counts. Sequencing was performed with immunoSEQ multiplex PCR; in TCRdb, only in-frame clones are kept and a portion is missing. V and J calls and clone size follow that table, whereas D and trimming were derived from the DNA. The sample records 350,000 or so clones, more than 70% being singletons. Participants were aged 18 to 89 years from approximately 23 US areas. Sequencing was done on a sample of PBMCs or T cells enriched from blood (not recorded which). The sequence derives from a woman in her 30s who had been exposed to COVID-19.

The CDR3 nucleotides read TGCAGTGCTAGTACGGGTATCCCCTACGAGCAGTACTTC. It specifies CSASTGIPYEQYF. This chain connects TRBV20-1 to TRBJ2-7, with D uncertain. Germline CDR1 reads DFQATT; CDR2 reads SNEGSKA (reference sequence). Trimming took off 3 bases at V and 2 bases at J, with 11 bases between the two ends. The CDR3 runs 13 residues.